This T cell receptor beta chain was sequenced in a study of blood T cell repertoires in COVID-19. With 4 bases clipped from V and 7 bases from J, the junction kept 5 bases outside the gene matches. This CDR3 is built from 13 residues. Profiled with immunoSEQ multiplex PCR; TCRdb holds only in-frame clones, not every one. Seen here are about 120,000 clones, around 80% observed once, and the top ten hold 16%. The sequenced sample was peripheral blood. The J gene is TRBJ2-5, the V gene TRBV12-3 or TRBV12-4; 8 bases map to TRBD1. The sequence derives from a man in his sixties with active or convalescent COVID-19. Here the CDR3 DNA reads TGTGCCAGCAGTTCGGACAGGGTGGGGACCCAGTACTTC. Its translation is CASSSDRVGTQYF.